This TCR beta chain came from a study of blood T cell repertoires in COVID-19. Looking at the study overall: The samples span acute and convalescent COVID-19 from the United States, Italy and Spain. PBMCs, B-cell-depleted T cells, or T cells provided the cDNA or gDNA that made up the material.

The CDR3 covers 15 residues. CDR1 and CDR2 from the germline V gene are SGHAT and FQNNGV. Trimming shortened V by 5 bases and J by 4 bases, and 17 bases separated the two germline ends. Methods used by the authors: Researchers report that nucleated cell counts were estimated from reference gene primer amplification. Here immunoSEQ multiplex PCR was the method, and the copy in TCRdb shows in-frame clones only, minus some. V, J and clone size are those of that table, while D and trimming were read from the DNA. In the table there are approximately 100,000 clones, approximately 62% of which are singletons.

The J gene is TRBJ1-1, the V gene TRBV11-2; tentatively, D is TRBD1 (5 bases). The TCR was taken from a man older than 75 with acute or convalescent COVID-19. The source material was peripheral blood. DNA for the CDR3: TGTGCCAGCAGCCCAGGCGGGGGATGGTTCACTGAAGCTTTCTTT. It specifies CASSPGGGWFTEAFF.